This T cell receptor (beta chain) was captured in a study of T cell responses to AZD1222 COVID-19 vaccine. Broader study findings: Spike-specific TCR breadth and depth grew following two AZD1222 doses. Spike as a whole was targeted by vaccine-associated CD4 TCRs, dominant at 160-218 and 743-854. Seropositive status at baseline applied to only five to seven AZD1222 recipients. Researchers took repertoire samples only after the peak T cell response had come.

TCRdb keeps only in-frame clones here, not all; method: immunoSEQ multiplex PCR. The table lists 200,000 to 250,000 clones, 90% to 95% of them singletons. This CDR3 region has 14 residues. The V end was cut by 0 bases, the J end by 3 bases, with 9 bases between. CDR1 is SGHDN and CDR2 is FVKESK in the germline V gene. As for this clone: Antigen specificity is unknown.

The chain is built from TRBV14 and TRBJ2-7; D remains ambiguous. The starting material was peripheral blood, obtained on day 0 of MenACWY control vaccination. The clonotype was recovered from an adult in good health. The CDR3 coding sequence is TGTGCCAGCAGCCAAGATGGCGGAAGCTACGAGCAGTACTTC. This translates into CASSQDGGSYEQYF.